This TCR beta chain was documented in a study of cytomegalovirus exposure and HLA in healthy donors. Overall study findings and caveats: Researchers reported that a few CMV-associated chains were confirmed in vitro as CMV antigen-specific. For presence/absence analyses, sequencing depth was assumed to be roughly uniform across donors.

Notes on this clone: Its target is unknown.

V was trimmed by 4 bases and J by 8 bases, leaving 8 bases between them. This CDR3 comprises 11 residues. CDR1 and CDR2 (germline): MGHDK, SYGVNS. Use of 60 Vbeta and 13 Jbeta primers characterized the PCR. Only in-frame clones appear in the TCRdb table, and some are missing; sequencing was by immunoSEQ multiplex PCR. Its clone listing holds more than 50,000 clones. The receptor was derived from a man between 18 and 35 years old in good health and CMV-seropositive. The genes are TRBV25-1 and TRBJ1-2, with D possibly being TRBD1 (6 bases). Sequencing was carried out using PBMCs. In DNA, the CDR3 is TGTGCCAGCAGTGTGGGGGCCGGCTACACCTTC. Amino acids: CASSVGAGYTF.